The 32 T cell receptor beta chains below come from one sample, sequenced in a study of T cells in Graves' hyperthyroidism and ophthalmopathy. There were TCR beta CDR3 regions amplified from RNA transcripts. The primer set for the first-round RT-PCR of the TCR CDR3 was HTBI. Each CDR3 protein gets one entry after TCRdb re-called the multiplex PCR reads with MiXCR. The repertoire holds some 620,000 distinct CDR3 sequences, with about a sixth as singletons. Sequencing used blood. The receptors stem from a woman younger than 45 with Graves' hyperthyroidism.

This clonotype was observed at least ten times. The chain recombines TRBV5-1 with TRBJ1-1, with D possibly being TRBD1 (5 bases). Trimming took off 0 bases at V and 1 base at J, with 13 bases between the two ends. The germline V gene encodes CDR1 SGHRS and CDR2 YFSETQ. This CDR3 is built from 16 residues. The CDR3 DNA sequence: TGCGCCAGCAGCTTGGCCTTCTCGACAGAGAACACTGAAGCTTTCTTT. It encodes CASSLAFSTENTEAFF.

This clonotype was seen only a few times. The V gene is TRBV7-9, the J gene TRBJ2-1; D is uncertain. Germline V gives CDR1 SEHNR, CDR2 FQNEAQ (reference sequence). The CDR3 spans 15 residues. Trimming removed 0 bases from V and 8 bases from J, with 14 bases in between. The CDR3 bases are TGTGCCAGCAGCTTAGCTCCCCTTGGCTGGGATGAGCAGTTCTTC. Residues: CASSLAPLGWDEQFF.

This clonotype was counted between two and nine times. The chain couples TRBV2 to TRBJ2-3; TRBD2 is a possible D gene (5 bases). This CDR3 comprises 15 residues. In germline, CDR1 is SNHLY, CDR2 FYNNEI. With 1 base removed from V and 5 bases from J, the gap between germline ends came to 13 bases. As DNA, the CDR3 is TGTGCCAGCAGTGAAGAGGGTCTAGCCGGAGATACGCAGTATTTT. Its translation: CASSEEGLAGDTQYF.

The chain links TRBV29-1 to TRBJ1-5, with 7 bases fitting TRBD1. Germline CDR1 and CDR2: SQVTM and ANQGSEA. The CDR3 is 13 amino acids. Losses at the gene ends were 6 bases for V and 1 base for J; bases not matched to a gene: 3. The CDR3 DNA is TGCAGCGTGAAGACAGGGAGCAATCAGCCCCAGCATTTT. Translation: CSVKTGSNQPQHF.

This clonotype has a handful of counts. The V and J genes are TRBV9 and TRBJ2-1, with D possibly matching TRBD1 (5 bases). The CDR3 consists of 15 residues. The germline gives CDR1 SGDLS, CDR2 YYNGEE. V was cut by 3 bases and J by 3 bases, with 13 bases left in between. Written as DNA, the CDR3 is TGTGCCAGCAGCGGAACAGGAGCTTACTACAATGAGCAGTTCTTC. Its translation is CASSGTGAYYNEQFF.

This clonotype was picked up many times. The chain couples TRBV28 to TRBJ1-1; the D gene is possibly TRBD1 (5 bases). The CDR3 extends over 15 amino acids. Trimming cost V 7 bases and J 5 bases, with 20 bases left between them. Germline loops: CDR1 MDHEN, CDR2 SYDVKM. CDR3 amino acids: CASTQVGPLGTEAFF. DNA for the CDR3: TGTGCCAGCACCCAGGTGGGACCCCTGGGGACTGAAGCTTTCTTT.

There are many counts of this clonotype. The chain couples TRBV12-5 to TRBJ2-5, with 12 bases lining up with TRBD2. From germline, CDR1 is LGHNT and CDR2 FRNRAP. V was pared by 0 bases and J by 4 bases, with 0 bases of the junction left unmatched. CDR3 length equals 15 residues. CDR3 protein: CASGLVGLAGETQYF. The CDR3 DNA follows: TGTGCTAGTGGTTTGGTGGGACTAGCGGGAGAGACCCAGTACTTC. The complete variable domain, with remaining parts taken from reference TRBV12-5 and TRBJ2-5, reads DARVTQTPRHKVTEMGQEVTMRCQPILGHNTVFWYRQTMMQGLELLAYFRNRAPLDDSGMPKDRFSAEMPDATLATLKIQPSEPRDSAVYFCASGLVGLAGETQYFGPGTRLLVL.

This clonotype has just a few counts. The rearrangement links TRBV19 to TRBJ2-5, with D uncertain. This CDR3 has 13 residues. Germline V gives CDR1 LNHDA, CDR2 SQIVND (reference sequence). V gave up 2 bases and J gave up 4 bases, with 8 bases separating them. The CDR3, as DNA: TGTGCCAGTAGTATACGATTCGGAGAGACCCAGTACTTC. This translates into CASSIRFGETQYF.

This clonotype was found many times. CDR3 in amino acids: CASSSGTYSSTDTQYF. CDR3 coding DNA: TGTGCCAGCAGCTCGGGGACATACTCTAGCACAGATACGCAGTATTTT. V gene TRBV7-3 combines with J gene TRBJ2-3; D perhaps matches TRBD1 (6 bases). The CDR3 is 16 residues long. Trimming removed 4 bases at V and 0 bases at J, with 14 bases between. Germline assignment: CDR1 SGHTA and CDR2 FQGTGA.

The CDR3 reads CSAENLAGEETQYF. The CDR3 DNA reads as TGCAGTGCTGAGAATCTAGCGGGAGAGGAGACCCAGTACTTC. The chain links TRBV20-1 to TRBJ2-5, with 10 bases fitting TRBD2. J was trimmed by 5 bases and V by 5 bases; bases with no gene match: 8. The germline V gene has CDR1 DFQATT and CDR2 SNEGSKA (reference sequence). The CDR3 contains 14 residues.

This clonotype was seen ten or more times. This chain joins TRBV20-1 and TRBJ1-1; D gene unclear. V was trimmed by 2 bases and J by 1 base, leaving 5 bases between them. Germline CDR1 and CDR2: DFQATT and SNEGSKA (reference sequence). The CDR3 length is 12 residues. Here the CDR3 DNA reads TGCAGTGCTAGACGGAGGAACACTGAAGCTTTCTTT. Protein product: CSARRRNTEAFF.

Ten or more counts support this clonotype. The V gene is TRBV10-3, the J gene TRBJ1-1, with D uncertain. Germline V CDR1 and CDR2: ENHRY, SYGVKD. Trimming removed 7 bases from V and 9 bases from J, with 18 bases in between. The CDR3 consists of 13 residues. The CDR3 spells CAINDVKNPKAFF. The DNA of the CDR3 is TGTGCCATCAATGACGTCAAGAACCCTAAAGCTTTCTTT.

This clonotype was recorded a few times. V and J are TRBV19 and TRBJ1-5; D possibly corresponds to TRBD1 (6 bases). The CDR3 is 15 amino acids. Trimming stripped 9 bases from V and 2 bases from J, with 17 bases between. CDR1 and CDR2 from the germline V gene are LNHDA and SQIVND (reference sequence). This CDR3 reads CASQYRVKGNQPQHF. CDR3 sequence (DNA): TGTGCCAGCCAATACAGGGTGAAGGGCAATCAGCCCCAGCATTTT.

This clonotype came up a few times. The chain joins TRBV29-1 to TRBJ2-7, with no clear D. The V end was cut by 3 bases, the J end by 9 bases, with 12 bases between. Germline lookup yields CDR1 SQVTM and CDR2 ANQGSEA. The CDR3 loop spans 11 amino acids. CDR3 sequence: CSVENGAGQYF. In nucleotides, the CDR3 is TGCAGCGTTGAGAACGGCGCCGGGCAGTACTTC.

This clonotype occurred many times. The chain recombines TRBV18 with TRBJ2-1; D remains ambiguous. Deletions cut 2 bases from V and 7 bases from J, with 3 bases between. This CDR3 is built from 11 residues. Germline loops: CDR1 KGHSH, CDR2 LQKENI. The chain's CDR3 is CASSPVNEQFF. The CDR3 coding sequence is TGTGCCAGCTCACCAGTGAATGAGCAGTTCTTC.

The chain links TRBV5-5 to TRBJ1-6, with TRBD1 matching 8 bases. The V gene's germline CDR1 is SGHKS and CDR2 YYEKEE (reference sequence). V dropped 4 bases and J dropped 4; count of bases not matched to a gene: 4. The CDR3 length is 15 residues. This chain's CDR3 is CASSRGQAYNSPLHF. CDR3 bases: TGTGCCAGCAGCAGGGGACAGGCATATAATTCACCCCTCCACTTT.

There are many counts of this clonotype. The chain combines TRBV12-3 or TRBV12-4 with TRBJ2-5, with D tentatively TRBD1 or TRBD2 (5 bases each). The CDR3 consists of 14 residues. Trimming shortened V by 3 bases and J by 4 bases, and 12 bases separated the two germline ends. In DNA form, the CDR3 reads TGTGCCAGCAGTTTGTTGGGGACCCGAGAGACCCAGTACTTC. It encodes CASSLLGTRETQYF.

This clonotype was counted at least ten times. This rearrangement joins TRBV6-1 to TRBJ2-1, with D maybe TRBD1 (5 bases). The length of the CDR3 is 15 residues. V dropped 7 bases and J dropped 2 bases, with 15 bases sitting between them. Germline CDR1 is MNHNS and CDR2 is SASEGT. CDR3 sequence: CASTSLRATYNEQFF. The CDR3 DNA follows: TGTGCCAGCACTTCCCTCAGGGCGACCTACAATGAGCAGTTCTTC.

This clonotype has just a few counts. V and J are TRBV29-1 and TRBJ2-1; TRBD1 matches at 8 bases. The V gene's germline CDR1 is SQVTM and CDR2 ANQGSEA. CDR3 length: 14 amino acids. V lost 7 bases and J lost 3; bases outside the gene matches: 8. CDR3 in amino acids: CSGLGGQDYNEQFF. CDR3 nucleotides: TGCAGCGGCCTGGGGGGACAGGACTACAATGAGCAGTTCTTC.

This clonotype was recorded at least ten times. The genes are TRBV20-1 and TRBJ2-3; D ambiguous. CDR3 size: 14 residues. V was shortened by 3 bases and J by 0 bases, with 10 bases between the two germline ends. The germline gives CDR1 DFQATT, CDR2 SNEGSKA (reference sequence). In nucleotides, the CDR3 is TGCAGTGCTAGGTCTGTGACTAGCACAGATACGCAGTATTTT. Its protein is CSARSVTSTDTQYF.

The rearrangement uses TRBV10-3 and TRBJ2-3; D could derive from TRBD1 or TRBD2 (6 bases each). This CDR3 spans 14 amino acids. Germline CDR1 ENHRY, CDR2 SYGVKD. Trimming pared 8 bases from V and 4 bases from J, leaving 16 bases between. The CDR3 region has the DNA TGTGCCATCTCCCAGGGGAGGTTGGCAGATACGCAGTATTTT. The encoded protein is CAISQGRLADTQYF.

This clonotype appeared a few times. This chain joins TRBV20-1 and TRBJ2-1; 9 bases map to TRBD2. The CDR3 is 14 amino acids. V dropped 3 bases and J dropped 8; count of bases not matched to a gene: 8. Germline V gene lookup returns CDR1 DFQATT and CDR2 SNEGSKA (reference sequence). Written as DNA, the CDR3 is TGCAGTGCTAGGGGGCTAGCGGGAATCTATGAGCAGTTCTTC. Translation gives CSARGLAGIYEQFF.

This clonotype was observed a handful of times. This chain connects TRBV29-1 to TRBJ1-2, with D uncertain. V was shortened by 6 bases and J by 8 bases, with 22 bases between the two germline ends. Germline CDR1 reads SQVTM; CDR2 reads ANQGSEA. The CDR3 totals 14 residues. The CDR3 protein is CSVPSDSRSNGYTF. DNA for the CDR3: TGCAGCGTGCCATCTGACTCCAGGTCGAACGGCTACACCTTC.

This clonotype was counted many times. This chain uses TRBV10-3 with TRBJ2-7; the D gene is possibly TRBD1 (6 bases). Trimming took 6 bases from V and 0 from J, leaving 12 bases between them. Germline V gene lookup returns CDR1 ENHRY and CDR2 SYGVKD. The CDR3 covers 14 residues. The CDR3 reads CAIRDSLASYEQYF. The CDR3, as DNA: TGTGCCATCAGGGACAGTCTCGCCTCCTACGAGCAGTACTTC.

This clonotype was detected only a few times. The chain's CDR3 is CASSLEGGYSGNTIYF. As DNA, the CDR3 is TGCGCCAGCAGCTTAGAGGGGGGTTACTCTGGAAACACCATATATTTT. This chain connects TRBV5-1 to TRBJ1-3; D may be TRBD1 (6 bases). V gave up 2 bases and J gave up 0 bases, with 12 bases separating them. The germline CDR1 and CDR2 sequences are SGHRS and YFSETQ. The CDR3 is 16 amino acids.

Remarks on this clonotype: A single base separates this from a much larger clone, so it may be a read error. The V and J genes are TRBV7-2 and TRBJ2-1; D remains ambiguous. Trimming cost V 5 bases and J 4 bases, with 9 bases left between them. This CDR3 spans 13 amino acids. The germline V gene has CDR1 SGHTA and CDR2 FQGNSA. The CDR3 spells CASSATRYNEQFF. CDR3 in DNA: TGTGCCAGCAGCGCCACACGTTACAATGAGCAGTTCTTC.

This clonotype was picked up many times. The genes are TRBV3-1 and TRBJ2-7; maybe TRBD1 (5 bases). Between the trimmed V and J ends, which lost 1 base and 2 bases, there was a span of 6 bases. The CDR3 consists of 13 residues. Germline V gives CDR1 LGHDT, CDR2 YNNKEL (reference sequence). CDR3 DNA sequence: TGTGCCAGCAGCCAAGGCAGGGCCTACGAGCAGTACTTC. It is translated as CASSQGRAYEQYF.

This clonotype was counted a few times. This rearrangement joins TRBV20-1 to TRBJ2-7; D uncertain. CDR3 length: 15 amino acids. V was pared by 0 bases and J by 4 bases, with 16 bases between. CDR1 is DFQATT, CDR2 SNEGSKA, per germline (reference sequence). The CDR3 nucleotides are TGCAGTGCTAGAGATCTAGACCTAACGAGTTACGAGCAGTACTTC. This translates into CSARDLDLTSYEQYF.

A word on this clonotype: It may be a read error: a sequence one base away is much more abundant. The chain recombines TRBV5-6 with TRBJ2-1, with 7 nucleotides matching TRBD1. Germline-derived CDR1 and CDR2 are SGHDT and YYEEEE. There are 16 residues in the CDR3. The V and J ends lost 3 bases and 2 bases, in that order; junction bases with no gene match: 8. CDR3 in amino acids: CASSWEQGRTYNEQFF. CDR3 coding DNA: TGTGCCAGCAGCTGGGAACAGGGGAGAACCTACAATGAGCAGTTCTTC.

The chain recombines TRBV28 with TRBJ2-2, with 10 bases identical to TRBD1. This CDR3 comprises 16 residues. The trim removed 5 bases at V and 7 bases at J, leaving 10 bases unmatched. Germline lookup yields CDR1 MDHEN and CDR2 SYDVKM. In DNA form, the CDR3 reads TGTGCCAGCAGTATTCTGACAGGGGGCGGGAACGGGGAGCTGTTTTTT. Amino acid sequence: CASSILTGGGNGELFF. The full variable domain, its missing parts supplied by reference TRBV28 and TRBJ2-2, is DVKVTQSSRYLVKRTGEKVFLECVQDMDHENMFWYRQDPGLGLRLIYFSYDVKMKEKGDIPEGYSVSREKKERFSLILESASTNQTSMYLCASSILTGGGNGELFFGEGSRLTVL.

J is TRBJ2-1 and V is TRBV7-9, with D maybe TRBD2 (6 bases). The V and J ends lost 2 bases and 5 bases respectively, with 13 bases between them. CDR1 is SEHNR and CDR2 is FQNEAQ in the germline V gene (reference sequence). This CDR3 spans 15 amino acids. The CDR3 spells CASSLTAGFHNEQFF. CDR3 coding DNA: TGTGCCAGCAGCTTAACCGCGGGGTTCCACAATGAGCAGTTCTTC.

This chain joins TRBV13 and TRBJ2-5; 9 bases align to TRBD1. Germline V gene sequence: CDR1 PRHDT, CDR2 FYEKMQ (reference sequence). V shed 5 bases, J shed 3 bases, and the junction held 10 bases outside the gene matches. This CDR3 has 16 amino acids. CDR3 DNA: TGTGCCAGCAGCCCCCCCCACCGGGACAGGGAAGAGACCCAGTACTTC. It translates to CASSPPHRDREETQYF.